Presented here are 32 T cell receptor beta chains from one specimen sequenced in a study of T cell responses to AZD1222 COVID-19 vaccine listed by TCRdb under 2021. The time point label here, explained by the study, means: baseline before first vaccination. Receptors were amplified or captured by the immunoSEQ multiplex PCR assay. TCRdb limited this immuneACCESS table to in-frame rearrangements with V and J called. A share of clones is missing; checked studies link under half to unresolved V genes, and the rest is unexplained. The sample profile shows some 140,000 clones; around 90% of them were found once. The ten largest account for around 5% of the sample. Here the sequenced sample was peripheral blood, taken on day 0 of AZD1222 vaccination. All receptors derive from an adult in good health.

V usage is TRBV15 and J usage is TRBJ1-6; unclear D gene. CDR1 LNHNV and CDR2 YYDKDF come from the germline V gene (reference sequence). V lost 1 base and J lost 10, with 8 bases in between. This CDR3 comprises 13 residues. CDR3 in DNA: TGTGCCACCAGCAGAGGGTGGGGATCACCCCTCCACTTT. Its translation is CATSRGWGSPLHF.

This clone was counted once. The rearrangement links TRBV7-8 to TRBJ2-1; TRBD2 agrees at 10 bases. The CDR3 runs 19 residues. The germline gives CDR1 SGHVS, CDR2 FQNEAQ. After removal of 3 bases from V and 0 bases from J, the junction contained 11 bases not matched to a gene. The CDR3: CASSLARLAGASSYNEQFF. In DNA, the CDR3 is TGTGCCAGCAGCTTGGCTAGGCTAGCGGGAGCCAGCTCCTACAATGAGCAGTTCTTC.

The chain couples TRBV7-3 to TRBJ2-1; no clear D gene. Germline values: CDR1 SGHTA, CDR2 FQGTGA. Between the trimmed V and J ends, which lost 2 bases and 2 bases, there was a span of 7 bases. The CDR3 runs to 14 residues. As DNA, the CDR3 is TGTGCCAGCAGCTTAGGAGCCCCCTACAATGAGCAGTTCTTC. It is translated as CASSLGAPYNEQFF.

The chain uses TRBV4-3 and TRBJ2-6, with D unclear. V lost 1 base and J 0 bases, leaving 19 bases between the germline ends. The CDR3 extends over 20 amino acids. CDR1 is LGHNA, CDR2 YSLEER, per germline. This CDR3 reads CASSQAPSRTYGSGANVLTF. As DNA, the CDR3 is TGCGCCAGCAGCCAAGCTCCCTCAAGGACCTACGGCTCTGGGGCCAACGTCCTGACTTTC.

The chain recombines TRBV27 with TRBJ2-1, with 10 positions matching TRBD1. Unmatched junction bases numbered 8, after V lost 4 bases and J lost 8 bases. This CDR3 has 15 residues. CDR1 is MNHEY, CDR2 SMNVEV, per germline (reference sequence). The CDR3 region has the DNA TGTGCCAGCAGTTCCGACAGGGGGCAGATCGATGAGCAGTTCTTC. Amino acids: CASSSDRGQIDEQFF.

This chain connects TRBV3-1 (or the pseudogene TRBV3-2) to TRBJ2-1; 8 bases are shared with TRBD2. There are 15 residues in the CDR3. The germline gives CDR1 LGHDT, CDR2 YNNKEL (reference sequence). V dropped 4 bases and J dropped 9; count of bases not matched to a gene: 11. The CDR3 DNA follows: TGTGCCAGCAGCCCACACACGAGCGGGAGTCTTGAGCAGTTCTTC. This sequence encodes CASSPHTSGSLEQFF.

CDR3 nucleotides: TGTGCCAGCACCCGTGGGGGGATGAACACCGGGGAGCTGTTTTTT. Its translation: CASTRGGMNTGELFF. The rearrangement uses TRBV6-6 and TRBJ2-2, with D perhaps TRBD2 (6 bases). V was pared by 7 bases and J by 1 base, with 13 bases between. The CDR3 is 15 amino acids. From germline, CDR1 is MNHNY and CDR2 SVGAGI (reference sequence).

The chain recombines TRBV5-1 with TRBJ2-7; possibly TRBD2 for D (5 bases). This CDR3 contains 12 residues. V dropped 4 bases and J dropped 1 base, with 6 bases sitting between them. Germline CDR1 is SGHRS and CDR2 is YFSETQ. The DNA for the CDR3 is TGCGCCAGCAGCCGAGGGTCCTACGAGCAGTACTTC. Protein sequence: CASSRGSYEQYF.

J is TRBJ2-7 and V is TRBV7-9; 7 bases align to TRBD1. Germline lookup yields CDR1 SEHNR and CDR2 FQNEAQ (reference sequence). The CDR3 sequence is 13 residues long. V lost 4 bases to trimming and J lost 6 bases; unmatched junction nucleotides: 6. CDR3 region: CASSWDRSLEQYF. Written as DNA, the CDR3 is TGTGCCAGCAGCTGGGACAGATCGCTCGAGCAGTACTTC.

The chain uses TRBV7-9 and TRBJ2-1, with 10 bases identical to TRBD1. This CDR3 comprises 15 residues. Trimming removed 3 bases from V and 6 bases from J; junction bases left unmatched: 5. CDR1 is SEHNR, CDR2 FQNEAQ, per germline (reference sequence). Here the CDR3 reads CASSFRDRGLNEQFF. CDR3 coding DNA: TGTGCCAGCAGCTTCCGGGACAGGGGCCTCAATGAGCAGTTCTTC.

The chain couples TRBV9 to TRBJ1-1; the D is unclear. Germline CDR1 SGDLS, CDR2 YYNGEE. This CDR3 is built from 13 residues. V shed 4 bases and J shed 8 bases, with 15 bases lying between them. This CDR3 reads CASSPQFSGEAFF. CDR3 sequence (DNA): TGTGCCAGCAGCCCCCAATTCTCAGGAGAAGCTTTCTTT.

V is TRBV7-8 and J is TRBJ1-4, with TRBD1 matching 9 bases. The CDR3 spans 21 residues. V lost 0 bases to trimming and J lost 0 bases; unmatched junction nucleotides: 14. The germline gives CDR1 SGHVS, CDR2 FQNEAQ. The CDR3 coding sequence is TGTGCCAGCAGCTTAGCGCCTTGGGACAGGGAGAGGAGAGCAACTAATGAAAAACTGTTTTTT. Its protein is CASSLAPWDRERRATNEKLFF. The whole variable domain, remainder taken from reference TRBV7-8 and TRBJ1-4, is GAGVSQSPRYKVAKRGQDVALRCDPISGHVSLFWYQQALGQGPEFLTYFQNEAQLDKSGLPSDRFFAERPEGSVSTLKIQRTQQEDSAVYLCASSLAPWDRERRATNEKLFFGSGTQLSVL.

The chain couples TRBV5-6 to TRBJ1-1; TRBD1 matches at 8 bases. Germline V gene data show CDR1 as SGHDT and CDR2 as YYEEEE. This CDR3 comprises 19 residues. V lost 4 bases and J lost 4; bases outside the gene matches: 21. The CDR3 loop is CASSRSTHPGTGVSTEAFF. Written as DNA, the CDR3 is TGTGCCAGCAGCAGATCCACTCATCCGGGGACAGGAGTCTCCACTGAAGCTTTCTTT.

The chain uses TRBV5-4 and TRBJ2-5; D is possibly TRBD2 (5 bases). V was cut by 1 base and J by 2 bases, with 9 bases left in between. CDR1 and CDR2 (germline): SGHNT, YYREEE (reference sequence). The CDR3 is 14 amino acids. As DNA, the CDR3 is TGTGCCAGCAGCTTGAATGGGAGACAAGAGACCCAGTACTTC. Translated: CASSLNGRQETQYF.

The CDR3 is CASSFRTANEKLFF. CDR3 coding DNA: TGTGCCAGCAGTTTCCGGACAGCTAATGAAAAACTGTTTTTT. The chain has TRBV27 and TRBJ1-4; D perhaps matches TRBD1 (6 bases). The CDR3 is made up of 14 amino acids. From germline, CDR1 is MNHEY and CDR2 SMNVEV (reference sequence). Trimming took off 3 bases at V and 3 bases at J, with 8 bases between the two ends.

V is TRBV2 and J is TRBJ2-7; D unclear. The CDR3 loop spans 11 amino acids. The V gene lost 6 bases and the J gene lost 0 bases, with 3 bases spanning the gap. Germline assignment: CDR1 SNHLY and CDR2 FYNNEI. CDR3 in DNA: TGTGCCAGCAGGCCCTCCTACGAGCAGTACTTC. Amino acids: CASRPSYEQYF.

The rearrangement links TRBV19 to TRBJ2-7; no definite D call. Germline lookup yields CDR1 LNHDA and CDR2 SQIVND (reference sequence). This CDR3 contains 13 residues. Trimming took off 5 bases at V and 1 base at J, with 9 bases between the two ends. CDR3 DNA: TGTGCCAGTAGTTCCCGCCGGTCCTACGAGCAGTACTTC. It specifies CASSSRRSYEQYF.

V and J are TRBV5-6 and TRBJ2-3, with D uncertain. The germline gives CDR1 SGHDT, CDR2 YYEEEE. CDR3 size: 15 residues. The V and J ends lost 0 bases and 2 bases respectively, with 10 bases between them. The CDR3: CASSLAGPFTDTQYF. In DNA, the CDR3 is TGTGCCAGCAGCTTGGCCGGGCCTTTCACAGATACGCAGTATTTT.

As concerns this clone: The germline gene is not matched at one end of the junction; a read error may be the cause. As DNA, the CDR3 is TGTGCCAGCAGCCGGGGCATCGGGGGTGGCCATTCATTT. Its protein is CASSRGIGGGHSF. The chain uses TRBV12-3 or TRBV12-4 and TRBJ1-6; a weak D match, TRBD1 (5 bases). The CDR3 contains 13 residues.

The V and J genes are TRBV28 and TRBJ1-5, with D tentatively TRBD1 (6 bases). Per the germline V gene, CDR1 is MDHEN and CDR2 is SYDVKM. V gave up 8 bases and J gave up 6 bases, with 11 bases separating them. CDR3 length equals 12 residues. The CDR3 coding sequence is TGTGCCAGCGGGGGGGGCTTTCAGCCCCAGCATTTT. Its protein product is CASGGGFQPQHF. Full variable domain (remainder filled in from reference TRBV28 and TRBJ1-5): DVKVTQSSRYLVKRTGEKVFLECVQDMDHENMFWYRQDPGLGLRLIYFSYDVKMKEKGDIPEGYSVSREKKERFSLILESASTNQTSMYLCASGGGFQPQHFGDGTRLSIL.

V usage is TRBV21-1 and J usage is TRBJ1-6; the table's D call, TRBD1, was not checked against the DNA. TRBV21-1 represents a pseudogene. CDR3 size: 19 residues. The CDR3 bases are TGTGCCAGCAGCAAAGAAGGGGGATGCCCAAGCTCCTATAATTCACCCCTCCACTTT. Protein product: CASSKEGGCPSSYNSPLHF.

The DNA of the CDR3 is TGTGCCATCAGCGACGGGGACAGGATAACGGAGCCCCAGCATTTT. This gives the protein CAISDGDRITEPQHF. The chain couples TRBV10-3 to TRBJ1-5; 8 bases match TRBD1. Trimming removed 6 bases from V and 8 bases from J; junction bases left unmatched: 12. The CDR3 is made up of 15 amino acids. Germline V CDR1 and CDR2: ENHRY, SYGVKD.

The chain carries TRBV19 and TRBJ2-7; possible D gene TRBD2, 6 bases. With 6 bases removed from V and 2 bases from J, the gap between germline ends came to 14 bases. Germline V gives CDR1 LNHDA, CDR2 SQIVND (reference sequence). The CDR3 extends over 14 amino acids. The CDR3 DNA reads TGTGCCAGTAGCGCTGGGGGGATCACCTACGAGCAGTACTTC. It is translated as CASSAGGITYEQYF.

V gene TRBV4-3 combines with J gene TRBJ2-7, with D tentatively TRBD1 (6 bases). Germline CDR1 and CDR2: LGHNA and YSLEER. The CDR3 extends over 15 amino acids. V was pared by 2 bases and J by 1 base, with 12 bases between. The CDR3 sequence: CASSQLRGFSYEQYF. The CDR3 DNA is TGCGCCAGCAGCCAACTCAGGGGCTTTTCCTACGAGCAGTACTTC.

The chain joins TRBV5-1 to TRBJ1-1; the D gene is possibly TRBD1 (6 bases). CDR1 and CDR2 (germline): SGHRS, YFSETQ. The CDR3 covers 15 residues. The ends were cut back, 2 bases at V and 7 bases at J, with 18 bases in the middle. CDR3: CASSFGPDSQSEAFF. CDR3 nucleotides: TGCGCCAGCAGCTTTGGACCGGACAGTCAGAGTGAAGCTTTCTTT. The full variable domain, its missing parts supplied by reference TRBV5-1 and TRBJ1-1, is KAGVTQTPRYLIKTRGQQVTLSCSPISGHRSVSWYQQTPGQGLQFLFEYFSETQRNKGNFPGRFSGRQFSNSRSEMNVSTLELGDSALYLCASSFGPDSQSEAFFGQGTRLTVV.

The chain couples TRBV9 to TRBJ2-7, with 9 bases lining up with TRBD2. The junction had 12 bases not matched to a gene; V was cut back by 3 bases and J by 5 bases. Germline CDR1 SGDLS, CDR2 YYNGEE. This CDR3 region has 16 residues. In DNA, the CDR3 is TGTGCCAGCAGCGAGGGGGGGGTAGCGGGAGCGGACGAGCAGTACTTC. Amino acid sequence: CASSEGGVAGADEQYF.

The rearrangement links TRBV14 to TRBJ2-1, with 7 bases that match TRBD1. With 4 bases clipped from V and 1 base from J, the junction kept 1 base outside the gene matches. Germline CDR1 and CDR2: SGHDN and FVKESK. The CDR3 covers 14 residues. In DNA, the CDR3 is TGTGCCAGCAGCCCGACAGGGTCCTACAATGAGCAGTTCTTC. Amino acids: CASSPTGSYNEQFF.

The rearrangement joins TRBV28 to TRBJ1-6; 8 bases fit TRBD1. The V and J ends lost 7 bases and 1 base, in that order; junction bases with no gene match: 6. There are 16 residues in the CDR3. Germline assignment: CDR1 MDHEN and CDR2 SYDVKM. CDR3 residues: CASTRQGWSYNSPLHF. As DNA, the CDR3 is TGTGCCAGCACTAGACAGGGGTGGTCCTATAATTCACCCCTCCACTTT.

V is TRBV4-2 and J is TRBJ2-6; D unresolved. Germline CDR1 and CDR2: LGHNA and YNFKEQ. The CDR3 covers 15 residues. V was cut by 3 bases and J by 0 bases, with 6 bases left in between. DNA of the CDR3: TGTGCCAGCAGCCATACCGGCTCTGGGGCCAACGTCCTGACTTTC. Translation gives CASSHTGSGANVLTF.

The chain combines TRBV29-1 with TRBJ2-1; weak D call: TRBD2 (6 bases). CDR3 length: 14 residues. Trimming removed 5 bases from V and 6 bases from J, with 17 bases in between. Germline CDR1 and CDR2: SQVTM and ANQGSEA. The CDR3 sequence is CSVWRELNGNEQFF. DNA for the CDR3: TGCAGCGTTTGGAGGGAATTGAATGGCAATGAGCAGTTCTTC.

This clone was counted only a few times. The chain has TRBV27 and TRBJ1-2; D is undetermined. Per the germline V gene, CDR1 is MNHEY and CDR2 is SMNVEV (reference sequence). V was clipped by 5 bases and J by 8 bases, with 15 bases between them. The CDR3 sequence is 13 residues long. CDR3 in DNA: TGTGCCAGCAGTCCCTTCTTAAAAGGGGGCTACACCTTC. Its protein is CASSPFLKGGYTF.

The J gene is TRBJ2-7, the V gene TRBV7-8; 8 bases match TRBD2. V dropped 0 bases and J dropped 5; count of bases not matched to a gene: 6. The germline CDR1 and CDR2 sequences are SGHVS and FQNEAQ. The CDR3 loop spans 15 amino acids. CDR3 protein: CASSLAGVAGNEQYF. The CDR3 coding sequence is TGTGCCAGCAGCTTAGCTGGGGTAGCGGGGAACGAGCAGTACTTC.